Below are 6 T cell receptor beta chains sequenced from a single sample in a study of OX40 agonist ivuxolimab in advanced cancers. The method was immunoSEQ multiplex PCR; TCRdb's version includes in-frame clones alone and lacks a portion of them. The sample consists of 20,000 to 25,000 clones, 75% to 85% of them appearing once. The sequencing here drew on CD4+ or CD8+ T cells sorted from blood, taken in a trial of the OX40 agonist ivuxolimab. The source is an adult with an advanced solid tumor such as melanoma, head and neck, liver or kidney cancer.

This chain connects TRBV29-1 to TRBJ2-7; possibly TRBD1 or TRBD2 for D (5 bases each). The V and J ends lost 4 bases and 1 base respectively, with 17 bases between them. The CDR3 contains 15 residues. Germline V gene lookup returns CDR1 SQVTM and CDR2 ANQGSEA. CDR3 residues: CSVVSPWDQSYEQYF. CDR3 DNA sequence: TGCAGCGTTGTAAGTCCCTGGGACCAATCCTACGAGCAGTACTTC.

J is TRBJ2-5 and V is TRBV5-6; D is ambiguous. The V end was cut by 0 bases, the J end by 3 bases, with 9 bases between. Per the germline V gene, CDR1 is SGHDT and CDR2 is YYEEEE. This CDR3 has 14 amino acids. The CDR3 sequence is CASSLGAGKETQYF. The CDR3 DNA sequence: TGTGCCAGCAGCTTGGGGGCAGGAAAAGAGACCCAGTACTTC.

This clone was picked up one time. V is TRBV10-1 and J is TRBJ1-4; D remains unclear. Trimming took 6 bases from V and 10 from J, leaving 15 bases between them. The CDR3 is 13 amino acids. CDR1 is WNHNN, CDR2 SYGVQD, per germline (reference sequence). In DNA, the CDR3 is TGCGCCAGCAGCGATGACGAGTTTAGAAAACTGTTTTTT. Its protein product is CASSDDEFRKLFF.

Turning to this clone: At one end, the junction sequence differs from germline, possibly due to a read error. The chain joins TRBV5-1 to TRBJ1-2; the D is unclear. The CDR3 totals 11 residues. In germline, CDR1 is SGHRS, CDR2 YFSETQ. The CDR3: CASSLDGGLAF. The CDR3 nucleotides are TGCGCCAGCAGCTTGGATGGAGGTTTGGCCTTC.

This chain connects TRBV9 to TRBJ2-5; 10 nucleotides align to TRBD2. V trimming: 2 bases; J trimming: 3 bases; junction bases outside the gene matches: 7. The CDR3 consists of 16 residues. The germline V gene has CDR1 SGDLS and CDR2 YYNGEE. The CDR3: CASSVQTGTSEETQYF. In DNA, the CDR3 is TGTGCCAGCAGCGTCCAAACCGGGACTAGCGAAGAGACCCAGTACTTC.

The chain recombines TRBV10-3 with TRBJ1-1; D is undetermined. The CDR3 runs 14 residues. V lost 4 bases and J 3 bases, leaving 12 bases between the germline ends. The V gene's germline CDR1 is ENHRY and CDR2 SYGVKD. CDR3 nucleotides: TGTGCCATCAGTGCGTCGCTTATGGACACTGAAGCTTTCTTT. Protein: CAISASLMDTEAFF.